This T cell receptor (beta chain) was sequenced during a study of Graves' ophthalmopathy and Graves' hyperthyroidism (dated by TCRdb to between 2018 and 2020). Describing the broader study: Peripheral blood samples were taken at the time of initial diagnosis, before any treatment was given. The study used TCR beta repertoire signatures to distinguish Graves' ophthalmopathy from Graves' hyperthyroidism and to predict progression to ophthalmopathy. In total, 120 to 150 blood samples were TCR-sequenced: some 43 ophthalmopathy, some 75 hyperthyroidism and some 17 hyperthyroidism-to-ophthalmopathy patients. To explore V-J signatures that distinguish ophthalmopathy from hyperthyroidism, a discovery set of 95 to 100 patients was enrolled, made up of 43 with ophthalmopathy and around 60 with stable hyperthyroidism. An independent validation cohort was composed of fewer than 20 hyperthyroidism patients and approximately 15 patients who later progressed from hyperthyroidism to ophthalmopathy. In about six hyperthyroidism patients, the T-cell repertoires found in thyroid tissue were compared with those found in blood. Once sampling was done, hyperthyroidism patients were given methimazole at a starting dose of 30 mg daily, while ophthalmopathy patients were given high-dose intravenous methylprednisolone. The approximately 100 discovery patients were divided at random into training and test sets in a 7:3 ratio. The research as a whole found: No statistical method was used to set the sample size in advance, and the investigators knew which group each participant was assigned to. In validation, the model predicted ophthalmopathy progression with roughly 68% sensitivity and roughly 72% specificity; roughly 11 predicted patients were CT-confirmed with GO in a median of about 6.2 months. The 13-signature model separated ophthalmopathy from stable hyperthyroidism with roughly 90% sensitivity and 81.08% specificity in cross-validation, and 80%/75% in the test set. Most expanded thyroid clonotypes with a frequency above 0.001 also appeared in blood, which suggests that blood repertoires may reflect the immune response in the thyroid.

In its sample, this clonotype was seen many times. Its target antigen remains unknown. No much larger clonotype is one base removed from it; base qualities were not supplied. TCR beta CDR3 regions were amplified from RNA transcripts for repertoire sequencing. The first round of RT-PCR was done with HTBI primers and the Qiagen OneStep RT-PCR kit, and was followed by a second round of multiplex PCR, then size selection and purification. Libraries were sequenced paired-end with 100 bp reads on an Illumina HiSeq2000. For the original study's pipeline: Reads were processed with SOAPnuke, discarding reads with adapters, uncalled bases, mean Phred below 15, or no exact constant-primer or identifier match. High-quality paired reads were merged with COPE v1.2.5. Each unique nucleotide sequence was defined as a clonotype, and clonotypes were aligned to IMGT TRB V, D and J references with MiTCR v1.1. The analysis was limited to V-J combinations with a frequency above 0.0001, which together covered more than 99% of repertoires. A TCR clonal expansion and chaos score per V-J combination was defined as the ratio of F50 clonal expansion to chaos observed in the TCRdist matrix. Welch's t-statistics and random forest were used to narrow the features down to around twelve V-J combinations, which were then fed into a naive Bayes classifier. The Morisita-Horn index was used to measure how similar the thyroid and blood repertoires were. The raw public reads went through TCRdb reprocessing: fastp at Q25, MiXCR clone calling, in-frame beta chains kept. Rows matching on CDR3 protein sequence are summarized as one entry with the most common DNA and genes. The V and J calls follow TCRdb's processing rather than the paper's. In all, the sample holds hundreds of thousands of distinct CDR3 sequences, and about 20% of those were seen once. The top ten clonotypes cover approximately 7% of the sample.

Hyperthyroidism was defined as stable when no progression to ophthalmopathy occurred within 18 months of follow-up. The hyperthyroidism patients were 18 to 65 years old and newly diagnosed, with a disease duration of less than 2 months. Patients were excluded if they had other autoimmune diseases, uncontrolled infections, pregnancy or lactation. Diagnosis was based on clinical symptoms, serum thyroxine, TRAb, thyroid ultrasound and orbital computed tomography. Using Ficoll-Paque density gradient centrifugation, PBMCs were isolated from over 8.5 ml of fresh peripheral blood. Total RNA was extracted with Trizol reagent and quality-checked on an Agilent 2100 Bioanalyzer. There are 15 amino acids in the CDR3, from cysteine to phenylalanine inclusive. Only the CDR3 region is kept as DNA, spanning 45 bases read in frame from base 1. In the germline V gene (reference sequence), CDR1 corresponds to LNHNV and CDR2 to YYDKDF. V was cut back by 1 base and J by 1 base, leaving a gap of 10 bases between them.

The sequence derives from a woman between 18 and 29 years old with stable Graves' hyperthyroidism. Some clones in this sample may be carry-over from other donors' samples. Donor details come from another sample of the same person, matched by shared clones. The chain employs TRBV15 and TRBJ1-1, and possibly TRBD1, on 5 matching bases. Sequenced input: peripheral blood. In nucleotide form, the sequence is TGTGCCACCAGCAGAGTAGGGGAGACGAACACTGAAGCTTTCTTT. Its translation is CATSRVGETNTEAFF.